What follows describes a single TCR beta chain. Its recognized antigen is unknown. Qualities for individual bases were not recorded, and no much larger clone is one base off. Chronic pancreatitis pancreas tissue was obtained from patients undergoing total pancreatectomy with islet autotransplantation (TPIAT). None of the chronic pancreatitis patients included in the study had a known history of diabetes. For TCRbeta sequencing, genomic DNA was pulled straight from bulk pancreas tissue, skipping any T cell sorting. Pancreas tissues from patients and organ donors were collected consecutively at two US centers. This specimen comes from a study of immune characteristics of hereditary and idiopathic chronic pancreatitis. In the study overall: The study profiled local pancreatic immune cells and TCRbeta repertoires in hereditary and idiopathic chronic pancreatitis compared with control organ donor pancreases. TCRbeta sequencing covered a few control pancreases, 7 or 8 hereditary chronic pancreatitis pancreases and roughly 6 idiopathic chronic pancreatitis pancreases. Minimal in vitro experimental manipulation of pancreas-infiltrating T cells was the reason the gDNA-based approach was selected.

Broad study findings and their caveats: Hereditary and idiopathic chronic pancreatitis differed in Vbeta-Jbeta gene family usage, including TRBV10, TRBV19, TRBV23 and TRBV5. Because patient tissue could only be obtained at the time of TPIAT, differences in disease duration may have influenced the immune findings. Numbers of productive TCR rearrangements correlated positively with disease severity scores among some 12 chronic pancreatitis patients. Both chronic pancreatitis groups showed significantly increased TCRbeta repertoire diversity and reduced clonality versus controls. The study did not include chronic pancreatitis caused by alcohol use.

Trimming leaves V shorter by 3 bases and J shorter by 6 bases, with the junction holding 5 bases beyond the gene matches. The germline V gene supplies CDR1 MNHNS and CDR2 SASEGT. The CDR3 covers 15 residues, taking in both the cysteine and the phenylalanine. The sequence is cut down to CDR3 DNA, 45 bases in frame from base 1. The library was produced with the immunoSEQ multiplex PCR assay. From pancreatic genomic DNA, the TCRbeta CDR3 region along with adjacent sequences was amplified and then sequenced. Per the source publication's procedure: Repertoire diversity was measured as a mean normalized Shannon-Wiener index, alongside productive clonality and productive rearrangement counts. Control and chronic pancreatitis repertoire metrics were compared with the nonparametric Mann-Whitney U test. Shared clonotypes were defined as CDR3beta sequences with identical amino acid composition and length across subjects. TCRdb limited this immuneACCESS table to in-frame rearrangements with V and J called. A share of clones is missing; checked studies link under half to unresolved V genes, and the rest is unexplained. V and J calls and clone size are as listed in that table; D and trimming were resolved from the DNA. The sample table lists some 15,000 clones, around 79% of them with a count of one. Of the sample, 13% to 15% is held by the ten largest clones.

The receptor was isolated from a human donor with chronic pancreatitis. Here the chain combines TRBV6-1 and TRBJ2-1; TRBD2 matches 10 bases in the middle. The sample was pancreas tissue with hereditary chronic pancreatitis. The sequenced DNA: TGTGCCAGCAGTGAGCTAGCGGGAGTAGGCAATGAGCAGTTCTTC. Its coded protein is CASSELAGVGNEQFF.